These 32 T cell receptor beta chains originate from one sample sequenced in a study of blood T cell repertoires in COVID-19. This table comes from immunoSEQ multiplex PCR, and its TCRdb copy is limited to in-frame clones, with some not included. Here the sample spans 150,000 to 200,000 clones, roughly nine tenths being singletons. The sample consisted of peripheral blood. These receptors originate from a woman between 65 and 79 years old with acute or convalescent COVID-19.

The CDR3, as DNA: TGTGCCTGGAGTCGGGTGTCCAATCAGCCCCAGCATTTT. Its translation: CAWSRVSNQPQHF. The chain employs TRBV30 and TRBJ1-5; D uncertain. CDR1 and CDR2 from the germline V gene are GTSNPN and SVGIG (reference sequence). There are 13 residues in the CDR3. V gave up 2 bases and J gave up 3 bases, with 8 bases separating them.

V and J are TRBV4-1 and TRBJ2-3; D is unclear. This CDR3 is built from 14 residues. Between the trimmed V and J ends, which lost 1 base and 2 bases, there was a span of 7 bases. The germline CDR1 and CDR2 sequences are MGHRA and YSYEKL. CDR3 sequence: CASSQAPVTDTQYF. The CDR3 nucleotides are TGCGCCAGCAGCCAAGCCCCGGTCACAGATACGCAGTATTTT.

In nucleotides, the CDR3 is TGTGCCAGCACGGGGATGAACACTGAAGCTTTCTTT. Protein product: CASTGMNTEAFF. The chain has TRBV6-5 and TRBJ1-1; D is undetermined. V was clipped by 7 bases and J by 0 bases, with 6 bases between them. Per the germline V gene, CDR1 is MNHEY and CDR2 is SVGAGI. This CDR3 comprises 12 residues.

J is TRBJ2-3 and V is TRBV18, with TRBD1 identical over 10 bases. Germline CDR1 reads KGHSH; CDR2 reads LQKENI. After removal of 6 bases from V and 2 bases from J, the junction contained 5 bases not matched to a gene. The length of the CDR3 is 15 residues. CDR3 DNA: TGTGCCAGCTCGGGGGACAGGGGTTTCACAGATACGCAGTATTTT. Amino acid sequence: CASSGDRGFTDTQYF.

This clone occurred once. The chain is built from TRBV5-5 and TRBJ1-1; the match to TRBD1 covers 7 bases. Germline lookup yields CDR1 SGHKS and CDR2 YYEKEE (reference sequence). V shed 4 bases, J shed 5 bases, and the junction held 2 bases outside the gene matches. This CDR3 spans 12 amino acids. CDR3 in DNA: TGTGCCAGCAGCACCAGGGGGACTGAAGCTTTCTTT. Its protein product is CASSTRGTEAFF.

CDR3 residues: CASSLLGQGDNEQFF. The CDR3 DNA reads as TGCGCCAGCAGCTTGCTCGGACAGGGAGACAATGAGCAGTTCTTC. V usage is TRBV5-1 and J usage is TRBJ2-1; 8 positions match TRBD1. The junction had 5 bases not matched to a gene; V was cut back by 1 base and J by 5 bases. In germline, CDR1 is SGHRS, CDR2 YFSETQ. The CDR3 runs to 15 residues. Looking up the rest from reference TRBV5-1 and TRBJ2-1 gives the full variable domain: KAGVTQTPRYLIKTRGQQVTLSCSPISGHRSVSWYQQTPGQGLQFLFEYFSETQRNKGNFPGRFSGRQFSNSRSEMNVSTLELGDSALYLCASSLLGQGDNEQFFGPGTRLTVL.

The CDR3 DNA follows: TGTGCCAGCAGTCCCCGGACAGGCTTTAATGAGCAGTTCTTC. Amino acid sequence: CASSPRTGFNEQFF. This rearrangement joins TRBV2 to TRBJ2-1, with 7 bases aligning to TRBD1. Trimming at V came to 5 bases and at J to 7 bases, leaving 8 bases not matched to a gene. The CDR3 is 14 amino acids. Germline V gene data show CDR1 as SNHLY and CDR2 as FYNNEI.

The J gene is TRBJ1-2, the V gene TRBV2, with 9 bases lining up with TRBD1. The CDR3 totals 14 residues. The germline CDR1 and CDR2 sequences are SNHLY and FYNNEI. The V gene end was trimmed by 1 base and the J gene end by 7 bases; junction bases not matched to a gene: 4. CDR3 nucleotide sequence: TGTGCCAGCAGTGAAGGGACAGGGGTGGTTGGCTACACCTTC. Amino acids: CASSEGTGVVGYTF.

The V gene is TRBV9, the J gene TRBJ1-2, with D possibly being TRBD1 (6 bases). With 1 base removed from V and 3 bases from J, the gap between germline ends came to 10 bases. This CDR3 is 14 amino acids long. Germline V gives CDR1 SGDLS, CDR2 YYNGEE. CDR3 amino acids: CASSVTGNDYGYTF. The CDR3 coding sequence is TGTGCCAGCAGCGTAACAGGGAATGACTATGGCTACACCTTC.

The CDR3 region has the DNA TGTGCCAGCAGCTTAGCGCTAGCGGGAGGGCCCCACAATGAGCAGTTCTTC. Translating it yields CASSLALAGGPHNEQFF. The gene calls are TRBV7-9 and TRBJ2-1; 12 nucleotides line up with TRBD2. The CDR3 has 17 residues. After removal of 0 bases from V and 5 bases from J, the junction contained 5 bases not matched to a gene. In germline, CDR1 is SEHNR, CDR2 FQNEAQ (reference sequence).

The V call is TRBV5-8, the J call TRBJ1-2; possibly TRBD1 for D (6 bases). V was trimmed by 0 bases and J by 8 bases, leaving 14 bases between them. CDR1 is SGHTS, CDR2 YDEGEE, per germline. The CDR3 covers 14 residues. CDR3 DNA: TGTGCCAGCAGCTTGGTGCAGGGGACGGGCGGCTACACCTTC. Protein product: CASSLVQGTGGYTF. The variable domain in full, completed from reference TRBV5-8 and TRBJ1-2, reads EAGVTQSPTHLIKTRGQQATLRCSPISGHTSVYWYQQALGLGLQFLLWYDEGEERNRGNFPPRFSGRQFPNYSSELNVNALELEDSALYLCASSLVQGTGGYTFGSGTRLTVV.

The chain has TRBV4-1 and TRBJ2-7, with a weak D call TRBD1 (6 bases). CDR3 length equals 15 residues. V lost 2 bases to trimming and J lost 6 bases, with 17 bases between them. Per germline, CDR1 MGHRA and CDR2 YSYEKL. This CDR3 is CASSQPPGQPSEQYF. The CDR3 nucleotides read TGCGCCAGCAGCCAACCTCCCGGACAGCCTAGCGAGCAGTACTTC.

This rearrangement joins TRBV20-1 to TRBJ1-1; tentatively, D is TRBD1 (6 bases). Looked up from germline, CDR1 is DFQATT and CDR2 is SNEGSKA (reference sequence). The CDR3 spans 11 residues. CDR3 protein: CRGHMNTEAFF. CDR3 sequence (DNA): TGCAGGGGACACATGAACACTGAAGCTTTCTTT.

This sequence joins TRBV19 and TRBJ2-7, with D perhaps matching TRBD1 (6 bases). The CDR3 consists of 15 residues. CDR1 and CDR2 (germline): LNHDA, SQIVND (reference sequence). V lost 2 bases to trimming and J lost 3 bases, with 14 bases between them. The CDR3 here is CASSIKGVSGYEQYF. In DNA, the CDR3 is TGTGCCAGTAGTATAAAGGGGGTGTCAGGCTACGAGCAGTACTTC.

In this sample, this clone turned up a few times. This sequence joins TRBV3-1 (or the pseudogene TRBV3-2) and TRBJ2-5; 8 bases are a match to TRBD2. V trimming: 0 bases; J trimming: 5 bases; junction bases outside the gene matches: 8. The CDR3 spans 16 residues. Germline CDR1 and CDR2: LGHDT and YNNKEL (reference sequence). The CDR3: CASSQDKSGGRETQYF. CDR3 nucleotide sequence: TGTGCCAGCAGCCAAGATAAAAGCGGGGGTAGGGAGACCCAGTACTTC.

The chain recombines TRBV29-1 with TRBJ1-2; D is possibly TRBD1 (6 bases). Germline CDR1 is SQVTM and CDR2 is ANQGSEA. Trimming stripped 4 bases from V and 4 bases from J, with 13 bases between. The length of the CDR3 is 13 residues. The CDR3 is CSVGQGHSYGYTF. In DNA, the CDR3 is TGCAGCGTTGGTCAGGGACACTCCTATGGCTACACCTTC.

The V and J genes are TRBV19 and TRBJ1-5, with D uncertain. The CDR3 is 13 amino acids. The germline V gene has CDR1 LNHDA and CDR2 SQIVND (reference sequence). V was clipped by 1 base and J by 7 bases, with 8 bases between them. Here the CDR3 DNA reads TGTGCCAGTAGTATAGGCAGTACACAGCCCCAGCATTTT. It yields the protein CASSIGSTQPQHF.

The chain uses TRBV4-3 and TRBJ2-3; a weak D match, TRBD2 (6 bases). CDR1 is LGHNA, CDR2 YSLEER, per germline. V dropped 1 base and J dropped 2 bases, with 13 bases sitting between them. The CDR3 is 16 amino acids. As DNA, the CDR3 is TGCGCCAGCAGCCAAGCGTTCAGCGGGTCCACAGATACGCAGTATTTT. Protein sequence: CASSQAFSGSTDTQYF.

CDR3 amino acids: CASSPAGGAYNSPLHF. The CDR3 bases are TGTGCCAGCAGCCCTGCGGGGGGCGCGTATAATTCACCCCTCCACTTT. The V and J genes are TRBV5-5 and TRBJ1-6; tentative D call: TRBD1 (6 bases). V lost 4 bases and J lost 4, with 15 bases in between. The CDR3 covers 16 residues. Germline V gene lookup returns CDR1 SGHKS and CDR2 YYEKEE (reference sequence).

The rearrangement joins TRBV7-9 to TRBJ2-5, with 12 bases matching TRBD2. The CDR3 sequence is 17 residues long. J gave up 5 bases and V 6 bases, and 13 bases lay outside the gene matches. The germline gives CDR1 SEHNR, CDR2 FQNEAQ (reference sequence). CDR3 DNA: TGTGCCAGCAGACCTCTAGCGGGGGGGCCCGCCGGTGAGACCCAGTACTTC. It is translated as CASRPLAGGPAGETQYF.

The chain has TRBV27 and TRBJ1-2; TRBD1 aligns across 10 bases. V was clipped by 6 bases and J by 8 bases; unmatched bases: 6. The CDR3 extends over 13 amino acids. Germline V gives CDR1 MNHEY, CDR2 SMNVEV (reference sequence). CDR3 coding DNA: TGTGCCAGCAGCCCGACAGGGGGCGCCGGCTACACCTTC. Its translation: CASSPTGGAGYTF.

This clone has more than one count but fewer than ten. V gene TRBV10-3 combines with J gene TRBJ1-5; tentative D call: TRBD1 (6 bases). The germline V gene has CDR1 ENHRY and CDR2 SYGVKD. This CDR3 has 14 residues. V dropped 3 bases and J dropped 9 bases, with 15 bases sitting between them. The CDR3: CAISEDRFFGPQHF. The CDR3 DNA is TGTGCCATCAGTGAAGACAGGTTCTTTGGGCCCCAGCATTTT.

The chain has TRBV5-4 and TRBJ1-2; perhaps TRBD1 as D (5 bases). In germline, CDR1 is SGHNT, CDR2 YYREEE (reference sequence). The V and J ends lost 3 bases and 4 bases respectively, with 16 bases between them. The CDR3 is 15 amino acids. The CDR3 sequence: CASSSREGDVYGYTF. CDR3 in DNA: TGTGCCAGCAGCTCCAGGGAGGGAGATGTCTATGGCTACACCTTC.

This chain connects TRBV20-1 to TRBJ2-3; 10 bases match TRBD2. The CDR3 is made up of 15 amino acids. V shed 6 bases and J 8 bases; nucleotides not matched to a gene: 14. Germline values: CDR1 DFQATT, CDR2 SNEGSKA (reference sequence). The DNA of the CDR3 is TGCAGTGCCAGTCCCCTAGCGGGAGTGGAGGGTACGCAGTATTTT. Protein: CSASPLAGVEGTQYF.

This chain joins TRBV6-4 and TRBJ2-7; 9 nucleotides align to TRBD1. This CDR3 is 15 amino acids long. CDR1 MRHNA and CDR2 SNTAGT come from the germline V gene. J lost 7 bases, V lost 7 bases, and 14 bases had no gene match. The CDR3 DNA follows: TGTGCCAGCACCGCACCCGACAGGGGGAGTTGTGAGCAGTACTTC. Protein sequence: CASTAPDRGSCEQYF.

This chain links TRBV6-1 with TRBJ1-1; the D is unclear. V lost 1 base to trimming and J lost 6 bases, with 6 bases between them. The germline V gene encodes CDR1 MNHNS and CDR2 SASEGT. CDR3 length: 12 residues. CDR3 amino acids: CASSEVAAEAFF. DNA for the CDR3: TGTGCCAGCAGTGAAGTCGCGGCTGAAGCTTTCTTT.

The chain uses TRBV30 and TRBJ1-6; 8 bases map to TRBD1. Unmatched junction bases numbered 4, after V lost 1 base and J lost 11 bases. The CDR3 spans 13 residues. CDR1 and CDR2 (germline): GTSNPN, SVGIG (reference sequence). The CDR3 sequence: CAWSARQGTPLHF. CDR3 sequence (DNA): TGTGCCTGGAGTGCCAGACAGGGGACACCCCTCCACTTT.

This chain links TRBV19 with TRBJ2-1, with D hard to call. The CDR3 totals 14 residues. Germline values: CDR1 LNHDA, CDR2 SQIVND (reference sequence). V lost 6 bases, J lost 0 bases, and 9 bases lay in between. This chain's CDR3 is CASSPKLSYNEQFF. In DNA form, the CDR3 reads TGTGCCAGTAGCCCCAAGCTCTCCTACAATGAGCAGTTCTTC.

The rearrangement links TRBV6-2 or TRBV6-3 to TRBJ2-7; 11 bases are shared with TRBD1. With 4 bases clipped from V and 2 bases from J, the junction kept 10 bases outside the gene matches. Germline V gene sequence: CDR1 MNHEY, CDR2 SVGEGT. The CDR3 contains 17 residues. The CDR3 DNA reads TGTGCCAGCAGTTTGGGGAACTCGGGACAGGGGGCCTACGAGCAGTACTTC. Translating gives CASSLGNSGQGAYEQYF.

The rearrangement uses TRBV29-1 and TRBJ2-7; no clear D. V was cut by 7 bases and J by 7 bases, with 14 bases left in between. Germline V lookup: CDR1 SQVTM, CDR2 ANQGSEA. The CDR3 extends over 11 amino acids. The CDR3 DNA follows: TGCAGCGCCGGGTCTGTGCGGGAGCAGTACTTC. Amino acid sequence: CSAGSVREQYF.

This clone was found once. This chain joins TRBV4-2 and TRBJ2-1, with TRBD1 matching over 7 bases. Germline V gene lookup returns CDR1 LGHNA and CDR2 YNFKEQ. This CDR3 is 14 amino acids long. The J segment lost 6 bases and the V segment lost 4 bases, leaving 6 bases of the junction unmatched. This chain's CDR3 is CASSPGQSFNEQFF. The CDR3, as DNA: TGTGCCAGCAGCCCGGGACAGTCTTTCAATGAGCAGTTCTTC.

This clone has only one observation. The genes are TRBV5-4 and TRBJ2-5; TRBD2 matches 9 bases. This CDR3 comprises 16 residues. With V trimmed by 4 bases and J by 5 bases, 12 bases remained unmatched. Germline V CDR1 and CDR2: SGHNT, YYREEE (reference sequence). The CDR3 reads CASSPGGRGDGETQYF. CDR3 DNA: TGTGCCAGCAGCCCCGGCGGGAGGGGGGACGGGGAGACCCAGTACTTC.